This T cell receptor beta chain is from a study of T-cell memory formation after mild COVID-19. There are 12 residues in the CDR3. CDR1 ENHRY and CDR2 SYGVKD come from the germline V gene. V lost 8 bases, J lost 8 bases, and 13 bases lay in between. The study's findings and limits: Cross-reactive memory appears to have joined, as suggested by some responding clones showing up in pre-infection memory. The main location of contracting CD4+ clones was CM and EM, and that of contracting CD8+ clones was EMRA.

One entry per CDR3 protein results from TCRdb running MiXCR on the 5' RACE reads. This sample carries about 250,000 distinct CDR3 sequences, under 20% of them seen once, and the ten largest clones take roughly 23%. Only a few counts were recorded for this clonotype. The antigen remains undetermined. The rearrangement joins TRBV10-3 to TRBJ2-1; the D gene is possibly TRBD2 (5 bases). Source material: PBMCs or a T cell subset sorted from them (not recorded which). The clonotype originates from a man aged 18 to 35 who had mild COVID-19 (a few samples of this study predate the infection). Cell type and time point are not known. CDR3 loop: CAICPAGDEQFF. The CDR3 DNA reads as TGTGCCATCTGTCCCGCCGGGGATGAGCAGTTCTTC.